Detailed here is one TCR beta chain. Into CD45RA+ naive and CD45RA-negative memory subsets, the CD4+ cells were split. Germline lookup yields CDR1 SGHRS and CDR2 YFSETQ. V shed 0 bases and J shed 3 bases, with 9 bases lying between them. The CDR3 runs to 15 residues. The study ran the assay at deep level. Repertoires were generated with immunoSEQ multiplex PCR, while TCRdb's copy carries only in-frame clones and drops some. Here the sample spans approximately 940,000 clones, 76% being singletons. The sample originates from a study of shared clonotypes between healthy human individuals. V gene TRBV5-1 combines with J gene TRBJ2-2; D not certain. This receptor was taken from a man aged 18 to 30 in good health. The sample consisted of memory CD4+ T cells sorted from blood. Subset reported: CD45RA-negative fraction. The DNA for the CDR3 is TGCGCCAGCAGCTTGGTGGGAATGGACACCGGGGAGCTGTTTTTT. It codes for CASSLVGMDTGELFF.